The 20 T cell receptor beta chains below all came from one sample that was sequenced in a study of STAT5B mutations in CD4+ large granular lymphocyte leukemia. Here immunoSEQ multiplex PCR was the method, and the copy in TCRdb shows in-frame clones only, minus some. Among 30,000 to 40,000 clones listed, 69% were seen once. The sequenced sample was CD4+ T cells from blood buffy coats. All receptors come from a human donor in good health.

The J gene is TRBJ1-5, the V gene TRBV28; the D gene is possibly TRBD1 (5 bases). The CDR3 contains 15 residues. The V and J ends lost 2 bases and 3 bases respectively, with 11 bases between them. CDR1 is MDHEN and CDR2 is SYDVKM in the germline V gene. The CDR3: CASSLPGLNNQPQHF. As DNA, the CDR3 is TGTGCCAGCAGTTTACCGGGACTAAACAATCAGCCCCAGCATTTT.

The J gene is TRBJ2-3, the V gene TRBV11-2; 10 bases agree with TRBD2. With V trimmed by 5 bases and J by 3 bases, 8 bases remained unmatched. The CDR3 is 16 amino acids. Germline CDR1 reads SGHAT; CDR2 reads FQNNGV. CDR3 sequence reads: CASSPLAGGGTDTQYF. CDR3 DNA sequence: TGTGCCAGCAGCCCTTTAGCGGGGGGTGGGACAGATACGCAGTATTTT.

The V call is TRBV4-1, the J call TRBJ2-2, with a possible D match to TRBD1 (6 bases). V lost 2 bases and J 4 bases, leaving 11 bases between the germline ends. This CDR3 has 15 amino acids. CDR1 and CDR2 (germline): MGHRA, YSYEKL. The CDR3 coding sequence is TGCGCCAGCAGCCAACCTGGACAGAGCACCGGGGAGCTGTTTTTT. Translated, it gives CASSQPGQSTGELFF.

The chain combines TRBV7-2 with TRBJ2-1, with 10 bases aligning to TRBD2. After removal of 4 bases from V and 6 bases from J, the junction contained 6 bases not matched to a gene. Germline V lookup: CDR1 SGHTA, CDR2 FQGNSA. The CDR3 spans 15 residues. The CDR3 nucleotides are TGTGCCAGCAGCTACCTCGGACTAGCGGTCAATGAGCAGTTCTTC. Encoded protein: CASSYLGLAVNEQFF.

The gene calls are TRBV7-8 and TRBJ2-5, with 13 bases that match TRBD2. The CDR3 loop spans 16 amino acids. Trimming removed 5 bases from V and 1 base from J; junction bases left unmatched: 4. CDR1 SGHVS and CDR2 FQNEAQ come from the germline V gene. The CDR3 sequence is CASSPRTSGGQETQYF. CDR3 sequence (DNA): TGTGCCAGCAGCCCTCGGACTAGCGGGGGCCAAGAGACCCAGTACTTC.

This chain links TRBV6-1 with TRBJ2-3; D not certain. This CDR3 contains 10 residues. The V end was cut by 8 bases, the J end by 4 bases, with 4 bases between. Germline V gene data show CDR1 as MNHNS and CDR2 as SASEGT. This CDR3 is CASGADTQYF. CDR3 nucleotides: TGTGCCAGCGGGGCAGATACGCAGTATTTT.

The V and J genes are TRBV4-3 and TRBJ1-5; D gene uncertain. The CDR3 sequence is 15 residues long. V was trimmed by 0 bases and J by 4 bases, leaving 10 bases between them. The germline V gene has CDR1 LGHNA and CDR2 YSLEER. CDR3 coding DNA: TGCGCCAGCAGCCAAGATTTGGCAGCTAATCAGCCCCAGCATTTT. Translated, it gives CASSQDLAANQPQHF.

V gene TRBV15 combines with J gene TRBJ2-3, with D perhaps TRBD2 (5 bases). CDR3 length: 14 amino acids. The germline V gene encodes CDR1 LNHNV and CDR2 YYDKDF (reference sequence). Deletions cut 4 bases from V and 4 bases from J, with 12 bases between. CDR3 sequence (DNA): TGTGCCACCAGCACCCGACGAGGGCCAGATACGCAGTATTTT. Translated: CATSTRRGPDTQYF.

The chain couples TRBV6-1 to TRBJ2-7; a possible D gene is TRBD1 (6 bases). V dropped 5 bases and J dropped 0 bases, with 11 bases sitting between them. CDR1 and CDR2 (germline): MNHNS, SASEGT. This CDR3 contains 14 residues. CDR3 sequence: CASSNRASSYEQYF. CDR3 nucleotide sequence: TGTGCCAGCAGTAACAGGGCAAGCTCCTACGAGCAGTACTTC.

The CDR3 nucleotides read TGTGCCAGCAGCTTAGCCAAACTGGGAGGAGAGACCCAGTACTTC. It translates to CASSLAKLGGETQYF. The chain recombines TRBV7-2 with TRBJ2-5; D is possibly TRBD2 (6 bases). The length of the CDR3 is 15 residues. CDR1 is SGHTA, CDR2 FQGNSA, per germline. The V gene lost 0 bases and the J gene lost 4 bases, with 12 bases spanning the gap.

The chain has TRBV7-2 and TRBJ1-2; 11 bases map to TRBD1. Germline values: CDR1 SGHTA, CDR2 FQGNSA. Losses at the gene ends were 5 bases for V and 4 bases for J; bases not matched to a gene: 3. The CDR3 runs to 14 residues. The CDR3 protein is CASSPDRGPYGYTF. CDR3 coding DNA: TGTGCCAGCAGCCCGGACAGGGGGCCCTATGGCTACACCTTC. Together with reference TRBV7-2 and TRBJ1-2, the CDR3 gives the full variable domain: GAGVSQSPSNKVTEKGKDVELRCDPISGHTALYWYRQSLGQGLEFLIYFQGNSAPDKSGLPSDRFSAERTGGSVSTLTIQRTQQEDSAVYLCASSPDRGPYGYTFGSGTRLTVV.

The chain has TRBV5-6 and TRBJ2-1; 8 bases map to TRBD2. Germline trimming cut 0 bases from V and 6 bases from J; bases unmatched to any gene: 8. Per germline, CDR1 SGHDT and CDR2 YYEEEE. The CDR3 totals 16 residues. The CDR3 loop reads CASSLVAGGGGNEQFF. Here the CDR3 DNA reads TGTGCCAGCAGCTTGGTGGCGGGGGGCGGAGGCAATGAGCAGTTCTTC. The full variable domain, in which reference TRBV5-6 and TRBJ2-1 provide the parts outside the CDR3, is DAGVTQSPTHLIKTRGQQVTLRCSPKSGHDTVSWYQQALGQGPQFIFQYYEEEERQRGNFPDRFSGHQFPNYSSELNVNALLLGDSALYLCASSLVAGGGGNEQFFGPGTRLTVL.

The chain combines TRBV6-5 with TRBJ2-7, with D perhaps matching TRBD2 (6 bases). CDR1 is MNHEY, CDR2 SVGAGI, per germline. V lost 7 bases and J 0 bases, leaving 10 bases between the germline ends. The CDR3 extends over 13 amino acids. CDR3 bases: TGTGCCAGCATGGGGGGAAACTCCTACGAGCAGTACTTC. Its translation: CASMGGNSYEQYF.

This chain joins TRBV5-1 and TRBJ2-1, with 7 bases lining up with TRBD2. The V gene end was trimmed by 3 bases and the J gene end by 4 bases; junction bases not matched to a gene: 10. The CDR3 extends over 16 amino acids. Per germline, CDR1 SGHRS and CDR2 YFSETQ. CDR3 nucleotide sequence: TGCGCCAGCAGCTCGACTGCGGGGGTCTTGTACAATGAGCAGTTCTTC. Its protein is CASSSTAGVLYNEQFF.

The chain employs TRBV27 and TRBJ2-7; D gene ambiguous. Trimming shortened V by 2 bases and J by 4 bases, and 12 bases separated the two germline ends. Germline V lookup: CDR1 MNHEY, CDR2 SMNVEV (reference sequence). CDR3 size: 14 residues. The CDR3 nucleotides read TGTGCCAGCAGTTTAGCTAGTAGCCAATACGAGCAGTACTTC. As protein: CASSLASSQYEQYF.

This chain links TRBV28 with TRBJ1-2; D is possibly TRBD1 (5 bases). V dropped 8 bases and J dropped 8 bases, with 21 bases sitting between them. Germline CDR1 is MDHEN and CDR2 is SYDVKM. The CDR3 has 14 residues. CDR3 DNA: TGTGCCAGCCACGAGGGACCGCGGAGCGGAGGCTACACCTTC. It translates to CASHEGPRSGGYTF.

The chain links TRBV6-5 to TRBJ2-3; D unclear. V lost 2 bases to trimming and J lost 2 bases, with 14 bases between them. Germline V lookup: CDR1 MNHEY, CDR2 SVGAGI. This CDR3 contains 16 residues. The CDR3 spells CASSYGDSLSTDTQYF. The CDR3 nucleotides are TGTGCCAGCAGTTACGGGGATTCACTCTCCACAGATACGCAGTATTTT.

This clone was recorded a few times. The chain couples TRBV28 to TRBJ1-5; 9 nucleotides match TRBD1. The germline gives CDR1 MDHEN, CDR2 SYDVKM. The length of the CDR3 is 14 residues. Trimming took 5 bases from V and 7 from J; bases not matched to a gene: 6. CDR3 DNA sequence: TGTGCCAGCAGTCCACAGGGGGCAAGACAGCCCCAGCATTTT. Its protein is CASSPQGARQPQHF. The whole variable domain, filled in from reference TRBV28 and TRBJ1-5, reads DVKVTQSSRYLVKRTGEKVFLECVQDMDHENMFWYRQDPGLGLRLIYFSYDVKMKEKGDIPEGYSVSREKKERFSLILESASTNQTSMYLCASSPQGARQPQHFGDGTRLSIL.

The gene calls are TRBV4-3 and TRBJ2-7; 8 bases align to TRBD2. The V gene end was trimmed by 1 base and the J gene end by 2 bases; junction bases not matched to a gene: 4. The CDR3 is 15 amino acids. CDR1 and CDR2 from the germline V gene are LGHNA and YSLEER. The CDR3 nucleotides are TGCGCCAGCAGCCAAGCCAGCGGGGGCACCTACGAGCAGTACTTC. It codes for CASSQASGGTYEQYF.

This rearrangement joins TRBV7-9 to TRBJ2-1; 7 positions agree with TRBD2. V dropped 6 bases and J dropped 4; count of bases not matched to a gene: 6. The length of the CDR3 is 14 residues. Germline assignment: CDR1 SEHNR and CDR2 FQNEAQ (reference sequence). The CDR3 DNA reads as TGTGCCAGCAGTTTAAGGGACTATTACAATGAGCAGTTCTTC. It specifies CASSLRDYYNEQFF.